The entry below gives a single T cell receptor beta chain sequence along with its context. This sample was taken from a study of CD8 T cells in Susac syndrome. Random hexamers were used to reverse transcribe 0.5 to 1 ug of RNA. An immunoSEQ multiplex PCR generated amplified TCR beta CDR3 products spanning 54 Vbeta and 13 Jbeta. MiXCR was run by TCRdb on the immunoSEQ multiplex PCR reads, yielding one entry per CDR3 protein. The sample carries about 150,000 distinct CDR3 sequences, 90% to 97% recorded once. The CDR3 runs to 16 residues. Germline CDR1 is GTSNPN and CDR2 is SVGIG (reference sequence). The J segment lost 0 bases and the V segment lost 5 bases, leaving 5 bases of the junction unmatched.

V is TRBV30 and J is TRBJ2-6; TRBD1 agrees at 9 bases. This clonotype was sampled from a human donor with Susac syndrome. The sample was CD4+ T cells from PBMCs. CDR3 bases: TGTGCCTGGGGACAGGGGATCCACTCTGGGGCCAACGTCCTGACTTTC. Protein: CAWGQGIHSGANVLTF. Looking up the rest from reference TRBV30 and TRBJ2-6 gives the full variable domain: SQTIHQWPATLVQPVGSPLSLECTVEGTSNPNLYWYRQAAGRGLQLLFYSVGIGQISSEVPQNLSASRPQDRQFILSSKKLLLSDSGFYLCAWGQGIHSGANVLTFGAGSRLTVL.